These 3 T cell receptor beta chains were sequenced from one sample in a study of vaccination and CD4 T cells after COVID-19 (dated by TCRdb to 2021 to 2024). Library prep was done by PCR. Instrument used: Illumina iSeq 100. TCR sequencing of DNA from cultured CD4+ T cells used the Oncomine TCR Beta short-read assay at the Johns Hopkins FTIC core. The raw public data were reprocessed by TCRdb itself: fastp quality trimming at Q25, MiXCR clonotype calling, in-frame beta chains only. Entries that share a CDR3 protein sequence are merged under the most common genes and DNA. The sample table shows 7,500 or so distinct CDR3 sequences, and roughly a fifth are seen once. In total, the top ten clones hold roughly 9.2% of the sample. Their cognate antigens are unknown. The treatment or condition label on this specimen signifies: approximately nine-day PBMC culture with coronavirus spike peptide pools or control peptides (ViraFEST assay).

The sequences come from CD4+ T cells from blood, cultured in vitro, collected after SARS-CoV-2 vaccination. The source is a human donor who had recovered from COVID-19.

Sample share makes this clonotype medium-sized (0.01 to 0.1%). The V gene is TRBV20-1, the J gene TRBJ1-5; D is ambiguous. The CDR3 extends over 14 amino acids. V was clipped by 3 bases and J by 3 bases, with 12 bases between them. The V gene's germline CDR1 is DFQATT and CDR2 SNEGSKA (reference sequence). CDR3 loop: CSASPTRNNQPQHF. In DNA, the CDR3 is TGCAGTGCTAGCCCGACACGTAACAATCAGCCCCAGCATTTT.

V gene TRBV11-2 combines with J gene TRBJ1-1, with no clear D. There are 13 residues in the CDR3. Trimming removed 3 bases from V and 7 bases from J, with 12 bases in between. Looked up from germline, CDR1 is SGHAT and CDR2 is FQNNGV. The CDR3 DNA sequence: TGTGCCAGCAGCTTGGCTTCCGAAGGTGAAGCTTTCTTT. Translating gives CASSLASEGEAFF.

This chain connects TRBV4-1 to TRBJ2-1; unclear D gene. The DNA end favors TRBJ2-7, so the J call may be wrong. CDR3 length: 13 amino acids. Germline V CDR1 and CDR2: MGHRA, YSYEKL. The CDR3 nucleotides read TGCGCCAGCAGCCAAGTGAATGCCCACGAGCAGTACTTC. This sequence encodes CASSQVNAHEQYF.